This TCR beta chain was sequenced in a study of technical replicates of blood from four donors. The CDR3 length is 14 residues. V shed 5 bases, J shed 5 bases, and the junction held 5 bases outside the gene matches. CDR1 and CDR2 from the germline V gene are SEHNR and FQNEAQ (reference sequence). The method was immunoSEQ multiplex PCR; TCRdb's version includes in-frame clones alone and lacks a portion of them. The table records about 68,000 clones, less than 98% of them present only once. The chain couples TRBV7-9 to TRBJ1-1; 10 bases match TRBD1. The sequenced sample was T cells isolated from PBMCs. The sequence was obtained from a human donor in good health. In DNA, the CDR3 is TGTGCCAGCAGCCGGACAGGGGGTACGACTGAAGCTTTCTTT. Protein sequence: CASSRTGGTTEAFF.